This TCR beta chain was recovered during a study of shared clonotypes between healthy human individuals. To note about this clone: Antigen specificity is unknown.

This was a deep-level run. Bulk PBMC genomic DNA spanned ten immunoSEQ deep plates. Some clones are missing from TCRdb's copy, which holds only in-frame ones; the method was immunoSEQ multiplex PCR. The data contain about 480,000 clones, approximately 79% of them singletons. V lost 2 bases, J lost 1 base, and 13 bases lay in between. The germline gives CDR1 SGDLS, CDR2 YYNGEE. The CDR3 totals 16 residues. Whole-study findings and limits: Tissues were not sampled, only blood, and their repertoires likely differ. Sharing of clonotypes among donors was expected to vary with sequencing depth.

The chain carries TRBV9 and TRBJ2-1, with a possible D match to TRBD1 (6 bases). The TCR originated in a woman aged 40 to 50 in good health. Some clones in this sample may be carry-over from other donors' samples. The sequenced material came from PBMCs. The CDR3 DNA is TGTGCCAGCAGCGTGGCGACAGGTCCTTCCTACAATGAGCAGTTCTTC. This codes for CASSVATGPSYNEQFF.